The rows below give T cell receptor beta chains drawn from one sample of a study of blood T cell repertoires in COVID-19. Profiled with immunoSEQ multiplex PCR; TCRdb holds only in-frame clones, not every one. The data show fewer than 250,000 clones, around 87% seen once. The specimen was PBMCs or T cells enriched from blood (not recorded which). These receptors all come from a man younger than 40 who had been exposed to COVID-19. The CDR3 runs from the conserved cysteine through the conserved F or W. The order of the fields is V gene, J gene, D gene, clone size, CDR3 DNA, CDR3 protein. A D gene is named only where the DNA matches it firmly. The size entry is marked missing in some rows and otherwise reads once, few, many or a size class.

TRBV14,TRBJ1-6,TRBD1,NA,TGTGCCAGCAGCTTGGGACAGGGGAACAATTCACCCCTCCACTTT,CASSLGQGNNSPLHF
TRBV11-3,TRBJ2-2,NA,NA,TGTGCCAGCAGCTTAGTCTTCGGGTCGGGCACCGGGGAGCTGTTTTTT,CASSLVFGSGTGELFF
TRBV4-2,TRBJ2-2,NA,NA,TGTGCCAGCAGCCAAGTCGGGGAATGGGACACCGGGGAGCTGTTTTTT,CASSQVGEWDTGELFF
TRBV4-1,TRBJ1-4,NA,NA,TGCGCCAGCAGCCAAGCCCCCCGTTGGGGGGAGGATGAAAAACTGTTTTTT,CASSQAPRWGEDEKLFF
TRBV27,TRBJ2-3,NA,NA,TGTGCCAGCGGGAGGAAGCACACAGATACGCAGTATTTT,CASGRKHTDTQYF
TRBV2,TRBJ2-3,TRBD2,NA,TGTGCCAGCAGTGTTTTAGCGGGGGGTGATGATACGCAGTATTTT,CASSVLAGGDDTQYF
TRBV11-2,TRBJ1-4,TRBD1,NA,TGTGCCAGCAGCCAGAACAGGGGGTATGAAAAACTGTTTTTT,CASSQNRGYEKLFF
TRBV5-1,TRBJ1-4,NA,NA,TGCGCCAGCAGCCATGGACAGCTTAATGAAAAACTGTTTTTT,CASSHGQLNEKLFF
TRBV4-1,TRBJ2-5,NA,NA,TGCGCCAGCAGCCCTCAGGGAGAGACCCAGTACTTC,CASSPQGETQYF
TRBV4-1,TRBJ2-7,TRBD1,NA,TGCGCCAGCAGCTGGGCCGCGGGACAGGGGACCTACGAGCAGTACTTC,CASSWAAGQGTYEQYF
TRBV5-1,TRBJ1-2,TRBD1,NA,TGCGCCAGCAGCTTGGAAGGGACAGGGATTTATGGCTACACCTTC,CASSLEGTGIYGYTF
TRBV6-5,TRBJ2-5,TRBD2,NA,TGTGCCAGCAGTTACTCGCGCCTAGCGGACCAAGAGACCCAGTACTTC,CASSYSRLADQETQYF
TRBV7-9,TRBJ2-2,TRBD1,NA,TGTGCCAGCAGCCTTGACAGGGGGAACACCGGGGAGCTGTTTTTT,CASSLDRGNTGELFF
TRBV7-3,TRBJ2-3,TRBD2,NA,TGTGCCAGCAGCTTAGGACTAGCGGGGGCGGCAGATACGCAGTATTTT,CASSLGLAGAADTQYF
TRBV20-1,TRBJ1-1,NA,NA,TGCAGTGCTACCCACAGGGATGAAGCTTTCTTT,CSATHRDEAFF
TRBV28,TRBJ2-5,NA,NA,TGTGCCAGCAGTGAGGAGGGAATAATTCTTCAAGAGACCCAGTACTTC,CASSEEGIILQETQYF
TRBV5-4,TRBJ1-4,NA,NA,TGTGCCAGCAGCTTGAAGACAGGTCAAGAAAAACTGTTTTTT,CASSLKTGQEKLFF
TRBV7-6,TRBJ2-3,TRBD2,NA,TGTGCCAGCAGCTTTGGCGGAGGTAGCGGGGTTGCAGATACGCAGTATTTT,CASSFGGGSGVADTQYF
TRBV19,TRBJ1-1,TRBD1,NA,TGTGCCAGTAGTAACCCACAGGGGCAGGTCACTGAAGCTTTCTTT,CASSNPQGQVTEAFF
TRBV18,TRBJ2-1,NA,many,TGTGCCAGCTCACCACCAATCGGGGATCCTAATGAGCAGTTCTTC,CASSPPIGDPNEQFF
TRBV6-5,TRBJ2-5,NA,NA,TGTGCCAGCAGTTACTCGGGACTCCTTAGGGGGACCCAGTACTTC,CASSYSGLLRGTQYF
TRBV7-9,TRBJ1-4,TRBD1,NA,TGTGCCAGCAGCTCGGACAGGGTCGGTGAAAAACTGTTTTTT,CASSSDRVGEKLFF
TRBV3-1/TRBV3-2,TRBJ1-6,TRBD1,NA,TGTGCCAGCAGCCGGGAAACAGGGGTGAATTCACCCCTCCACTTT,CASSRETGVNSPLHF
TRBV5-4,TRBJ1-3,TRBD1,NA,TGTGCCAGCAGCTTGTATGGGACAGGTCATACCATATATTTT,CASSLYGTGHTIYF
TRBV25-1,TRBJ2-3,NA,NA,TGTGCCAGCAGACAAGACAGATACGCGCAGTATTTT,CASRQDRYAQYF
TRBV19,TRBJ1-6,NA,NA,TGTGCCAGTAGTAAATCGCAGACACTGGGTTCACCCCTCCACTTT,CASSKSQTLGSPLHF
TRBV6-5,TRBJ1-4,NA,NA,TGTGCCAGCACCAGGGCGAATGAAAAACTGTTTTTT,CASTRANEKLFF
TRBV11-2,TRBJ1-1,TRBD1,NA,TGTGCCAGCAGCTTAGATGGGTCCCTGACAGGGTTCGGCGAAGCTTTCTTT,CASSLDGSLTGFGEAFF
TRBV18,TRBJ1-5,NA,NA,TGTGCCAGCTCACCCGGCCGGCAGGGAGGTCAGCCCCAGCATTTT,CASSPGRQGGQPQHF
TRBV6-5,TRBJ1-5,NA,few,TGTGCCAGCTACGCGGGAGGCAATCAGCCCCAGCATTTT,CASYAGGNQPQHF
TRBV5-4,TRBJ1-2,NA,NA,TGTGCCAGCAGTCCTACAGGTTACTATGGCTACACCTTC,CASSPTGYYGYTF
TRBV13,TRBJ2-1,NA,NA,TGTGCCAGCAGCTTATCTTCAGGGGCGGTCAATGAGCAGTTCTTC,CASSLSSGAVNEQFF
TRBV9,TRBJ2-5,NA,once,TGTGCCAGCAGCCCAGGGGAGGGCGGGGAGACCCAGTACTTC,CASSPGEGGETQYF
TRBV3-1/TRBV3-2,TRBJ1-3,NA,NA,TGTGCCAGCAGCCCGATAGGAGGGATCTCTGGAAACACCATATATTTT,CASSPIGGISGNTIYF
TRBV29-1,TRBJ2-3,NA,NA,TGCAGCGTCGCCGGTCTTTCCACAGATACGCAGTATTTT,CSVAGLSTDTQYF
TRBV4-1,TRBJ2-5,NA,NA,TGCGCCAGCAGCCAAGTGGAGGGGGGGTTTGAGACCCAGTACTTC,CASSQVEGGFETQYF
TRBV11-1,TRBJ2-5,TRBD1,few,TGTGCCAGCAGCTCACCGGGACAGGGTTACGGGACCCAGTACTTC,CASSSPGQGYGTQYF
TRBV5-1,TRBJ2-2,NA,NA,TGCGCCAGCAGGACCCGCGGGGAGTACACCGGGGAGCTGTTTTTT,CASRTRGEYTGELFF
TRBV5-1,TRBJ2-2,TRBD1,once,TGCGCCAGCAGCGCGGGGACAGGGTTGATCGGTTGGACTGGCACCGGGGAGCTGTTTTTT,CASSAGTGLIGWTGTGELFF
TRBV6-5,TRBJ2-5,NA,NA,TGTGCCAGCAGCAAAAAGCCCGGCAGGGAGACCCAGTACTTC,CASSKKPGRETQYF
TRBV4-1,TRBJ2-2,NA,NA,TGCGCCAGCAGCCGTAAATTAGGGGAGCTGTTTTTT,CASSRKLGELFF
TRBV7-9,TRBJ2-7,TRBD2,NA,TGTGCCAGCAGCGGTAGCGGGGGGGCCGGCGAGCAGTACTTC,CASSGSGGAGEQYF
TRBV6-5,TRBJ2-5,NA,NA,TGTGCCAGCAGGGCCGCCGGGGGGCTGAAAGAGACCCAGTACTTC,CASRAAGGLKETQYF
TRBV15,TRBJ2-1,TRBD2,once,TGTGCCACCAGCAGAGAAAGCGGGGGGAATGGTGAGCAGTTCTTC,CATSRESGGNGEQFF
TRBV18,TRBJ1-3,TRBD1,NA,TGTGCCAGCACAAAAAACCGGGACAGCAATTTTGGAAACACCATATATTTT,CASTKNRDSNFGNTIYF
TRBV5-1,TRBJ1-6,NA,NA,TGCGCCAGCAGCCCGTCGGATTCACCCCTCCACTTT,CASSPSDSPLHF
TRBV5-1,TRBJ2-3,TRBD2,NA,TGCGCCAGCAGCTATACTAGCGGGGGAGTCTCAGATACGCAGTATTTT,CASSYTSGGVSDTQYF
TRBV4-1,TRBJ1-3,NA,NA,TGCGCCAGCAGCCAGGGGACAAGGGATTATCTCTCTGGAAACACCATATATTTT,CASSQGTRDYLSGNTIYF
TRBV5-1,TRBJ2-7,NA,once,TGCGCCAGCAGCTTGGCCGACAGCTACTACGAGCAGTACTTC,CASSLADSYYEQYF
TRBV13,TRBJ2-5,NA,few,TGTGCCAGCAGCTCCGGCCAGGGAAGTAAGACCCAGTACTTC,CASSSGQGSKTQYF
TRBV4-3,TRBJ2-7,NA,NA,TGCGCCAGCAGCCAAGATAGGCGGGCAGCCGCCTACGAGCAGTACTTC,CASSQDRRAAAYEQYF
TRBV5-1,TRBJ2-2,NA,NA,TGCGCCAGCAGGTTGGCGAGCACGAACACCGGGGAGCTGTTTTTT,CASRLASTNTGELFF
TRBV5-6,TRBJ1-1,NA,NA,TGTGCCAGCAGTTACGGGGGCACTGAAGCTTTCTTT,CASSYGGTEAFF
TRBV5-1,TRBJ2-2,NA,NA,TGCGCCAGCAGCTTGTGGCAGGCTAACACCGGGGAGCTGTTTTTT,CASSLWQANTGELFF
TRBV7-3,TRBJ1-2,NA,NA,TGTGCCAGCAGCCCGAGGGGGGGACCTTCTAACTATGGCTACACCTTC,CASSPRGGPSNYGYTF
TRBV15,TRBJ1-6,NA,NA,TGTGCCACCAGCAGAGATGGCAGGGTGGTAGGACCCCTCCACTTT,CATSRDGRVVGPLHF
TRBV6-4,TRBJ2-1,TRBD2,many,TGTGCCAGCAGTGACACTAGCGGGGCCTACAATGAGCAGTTCTTC,CASSDTSGAYNEQFF
TRBV7-6,TRBJ1-1,NA,once,TGTGCCAGCAGCTTAGTTCAGGGGAGTACTGAAGCTTTCTTT,CASSLVQGSTEAFF